This T cell receptor (beta chain) was obtained from a study of T cell changes during pregnancy in multiple sclerosis. Data came from immunoSEQ multiplex PCR; TCRdb stores just in-frame clones and leaves some out. Among about 38,000 clones listed, 70% to 90% were seen once. The CDR3 sequence is 15 residues long. CDR1 is SGHNT and CDR2 is YYREEE in the germline V gene (reference sequence). The V and J ends lost 6 bases and 0 bases respectively, with 15 bases between them. This clone came up once. This receptor was taken from a female donor with multiple sclerosis, enrolled in a pregnancy study. The material was CD4+ T cells from peripheral blood mononuclear cells, obtained before pregnancy. The chain is built from TRBV5-4 and TRBJ1-1, with D unresolved. CDR3 in DNA: TGTGCCAGCACCTCTTCTGTAGAGATGAACACTGAAGCTTTCTTT. This gives the protein CASTSSVEMNTEAFF.